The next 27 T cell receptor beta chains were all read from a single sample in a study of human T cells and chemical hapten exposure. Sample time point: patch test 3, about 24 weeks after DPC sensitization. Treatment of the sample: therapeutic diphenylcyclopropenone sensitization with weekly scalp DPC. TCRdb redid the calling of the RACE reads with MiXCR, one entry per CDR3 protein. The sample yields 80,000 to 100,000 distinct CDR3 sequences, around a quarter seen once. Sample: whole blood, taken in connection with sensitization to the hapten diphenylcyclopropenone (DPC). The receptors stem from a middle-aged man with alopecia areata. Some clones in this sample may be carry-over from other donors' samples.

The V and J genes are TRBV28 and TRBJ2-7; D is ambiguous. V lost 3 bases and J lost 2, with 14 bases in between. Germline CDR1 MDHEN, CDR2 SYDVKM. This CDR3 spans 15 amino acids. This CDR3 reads CASSFLFQSTYEQYF. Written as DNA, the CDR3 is TGTGCCAGCAGTTTCTTGTTCCAGTCTACCTACGAGCAGTACTTC.

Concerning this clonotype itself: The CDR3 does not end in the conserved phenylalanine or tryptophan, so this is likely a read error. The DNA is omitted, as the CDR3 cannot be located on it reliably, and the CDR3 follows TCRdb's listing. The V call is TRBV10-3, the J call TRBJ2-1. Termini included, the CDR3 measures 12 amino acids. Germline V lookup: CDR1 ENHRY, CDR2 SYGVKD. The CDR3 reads CAISESGPLPVI.

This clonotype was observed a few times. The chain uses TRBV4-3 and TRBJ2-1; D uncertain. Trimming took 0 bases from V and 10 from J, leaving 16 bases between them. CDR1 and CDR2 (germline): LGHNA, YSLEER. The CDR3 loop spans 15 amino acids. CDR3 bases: TGCGCCAGCAGCCAAGATACGGACGGCGAGAGGGAGCAGTTCTTC. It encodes CASSQDTDGEREQFF.

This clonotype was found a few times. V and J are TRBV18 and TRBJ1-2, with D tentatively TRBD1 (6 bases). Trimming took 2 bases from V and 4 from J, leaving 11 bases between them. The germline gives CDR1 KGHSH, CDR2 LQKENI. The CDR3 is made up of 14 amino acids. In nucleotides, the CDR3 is TGTGCCAGCTCACCAGGTCCAGGGGCCTATGGCTACACCTTC. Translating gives CASSPGPGAYGYTF.

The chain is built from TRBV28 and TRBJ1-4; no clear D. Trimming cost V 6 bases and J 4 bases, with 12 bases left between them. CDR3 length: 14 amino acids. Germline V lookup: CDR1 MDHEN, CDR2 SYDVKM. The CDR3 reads CASRLDRGNEKLFF. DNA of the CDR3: TGTGCCAGCAGATTAGACCGAGGTAATGAAAAACTGTTTTTT.

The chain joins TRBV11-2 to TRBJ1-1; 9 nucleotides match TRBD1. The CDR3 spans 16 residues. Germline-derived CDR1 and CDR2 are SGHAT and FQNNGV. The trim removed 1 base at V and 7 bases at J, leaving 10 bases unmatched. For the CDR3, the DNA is TGTGCCAGCAGCTTAGCACTAAGAGGGACAGGGATTGAAGCTTTCTTT. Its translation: CASSLALRGTGIEAFF.

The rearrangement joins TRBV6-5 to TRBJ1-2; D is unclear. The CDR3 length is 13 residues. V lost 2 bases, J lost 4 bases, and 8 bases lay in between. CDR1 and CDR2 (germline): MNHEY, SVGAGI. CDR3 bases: TGTGCCAGCAGTTACAAGGACCTCTATGGCTACACCTTC. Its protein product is CASSYKDLYGYTF.

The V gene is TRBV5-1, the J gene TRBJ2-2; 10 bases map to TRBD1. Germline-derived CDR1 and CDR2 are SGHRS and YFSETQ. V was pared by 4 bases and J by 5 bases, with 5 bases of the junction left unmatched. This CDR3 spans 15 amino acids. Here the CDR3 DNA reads TGCGCCAGCAGCCCTTGGACAGGGGGAACCGGGGAGCTGTTTTTT. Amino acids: CASSPWTGGTGELFF.

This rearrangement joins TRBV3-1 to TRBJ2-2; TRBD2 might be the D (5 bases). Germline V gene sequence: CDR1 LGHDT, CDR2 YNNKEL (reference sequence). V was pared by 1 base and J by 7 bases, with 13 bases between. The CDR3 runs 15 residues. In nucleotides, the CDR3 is TGTGCCAGCAGCCAAGCCAATCCCGCGGGCGGGGAGCTGTTTTTT. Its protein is CASSQANPAGGELFF.

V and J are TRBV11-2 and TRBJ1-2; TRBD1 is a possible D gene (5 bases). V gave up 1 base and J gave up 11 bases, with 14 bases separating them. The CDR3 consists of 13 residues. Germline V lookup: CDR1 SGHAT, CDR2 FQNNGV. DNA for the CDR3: TGTGCCAGCAGCTTAGTTCACAGGTTGGGGTACACCTTC. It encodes CASSLVHRLGYTF.

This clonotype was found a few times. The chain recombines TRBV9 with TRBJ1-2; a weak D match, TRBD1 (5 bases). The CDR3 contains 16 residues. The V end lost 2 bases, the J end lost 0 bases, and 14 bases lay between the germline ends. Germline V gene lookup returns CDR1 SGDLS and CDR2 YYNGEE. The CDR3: CASSVDNQPSNYGYTF. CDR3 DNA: TGTGCCAGCAGCGTGGACAACCAGCCTTCTAACTATGGCTACACCTTC.

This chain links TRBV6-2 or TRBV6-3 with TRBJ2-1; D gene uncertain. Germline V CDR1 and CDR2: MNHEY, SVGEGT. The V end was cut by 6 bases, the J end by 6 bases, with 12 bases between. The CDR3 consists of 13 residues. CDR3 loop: CASSHRAANEQFF. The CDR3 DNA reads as TGTGCCAGCAGCCACCGGGCCGCCAATGAGCAGTTCTTC.

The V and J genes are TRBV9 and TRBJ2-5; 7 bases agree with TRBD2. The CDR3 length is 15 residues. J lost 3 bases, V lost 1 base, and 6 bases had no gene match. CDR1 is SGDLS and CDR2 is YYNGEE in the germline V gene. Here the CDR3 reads CASSVSAGREETQYF. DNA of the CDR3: TGTGCCAGCAGCGTATCAGCGGGGAGGGAAGAGACCCAGTACTTC.

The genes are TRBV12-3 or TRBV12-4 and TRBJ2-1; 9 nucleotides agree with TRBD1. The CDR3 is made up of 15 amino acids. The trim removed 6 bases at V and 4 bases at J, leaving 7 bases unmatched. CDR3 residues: CASSPSGQGYNEQFF. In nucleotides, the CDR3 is TGTGCCAGCAGCCCCTCGGGACAGGGTTACAATGAGCAGTTCTTC.

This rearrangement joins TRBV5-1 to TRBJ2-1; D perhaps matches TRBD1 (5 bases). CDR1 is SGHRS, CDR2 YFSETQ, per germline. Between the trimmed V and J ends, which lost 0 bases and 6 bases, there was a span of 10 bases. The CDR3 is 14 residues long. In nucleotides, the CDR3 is TGCGCCAGCAGCTTGGAAAGGGGCGCCAATGAGCAGTTCTTC. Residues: CASSLERGANEQFF.

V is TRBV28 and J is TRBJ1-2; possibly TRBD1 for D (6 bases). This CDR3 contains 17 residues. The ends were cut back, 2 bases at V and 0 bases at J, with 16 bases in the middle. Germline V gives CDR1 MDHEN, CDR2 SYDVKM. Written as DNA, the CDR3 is TGTGCCAGCAGTTTAGGGGGGCTTGGGACGGCTAACTATGGCTACACCTTC. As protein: CASSLGGLGTANYGYTF.

CDR3 loop: CASSVVANSYEQYF. The CDR3 DNA sequence: TGTGCCAGCAGCGTAGTCGCAAATTCCTACGAGCAGTACTTC. This chain connects TRBV9 to TRBJ2-7, with D hard to call. This CDR3 is 14 amino acids long. CDR1 SGDLS and CDR2 YYNGEE come from the germline V gene. V dropped 0 bases and J dropped 1 base, with 8 bases sitting between them.

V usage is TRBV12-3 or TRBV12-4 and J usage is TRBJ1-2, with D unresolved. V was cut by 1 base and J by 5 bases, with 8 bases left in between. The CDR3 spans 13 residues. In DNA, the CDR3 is TGTGCCAGCAGTTTAGACAGCAAATATGGCTACACCTTC. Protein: CASSLDSKYGYTF.

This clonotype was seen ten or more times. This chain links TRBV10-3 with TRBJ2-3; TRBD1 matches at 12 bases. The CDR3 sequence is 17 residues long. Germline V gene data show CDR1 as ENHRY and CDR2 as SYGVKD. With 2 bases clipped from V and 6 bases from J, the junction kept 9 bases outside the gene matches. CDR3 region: CAISERPGTGGVDTQYF. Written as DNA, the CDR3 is TGTGCCATCAGTGAGAGGCCAGGGACAGGGGGCGTGGATACGCAGTATTTT.

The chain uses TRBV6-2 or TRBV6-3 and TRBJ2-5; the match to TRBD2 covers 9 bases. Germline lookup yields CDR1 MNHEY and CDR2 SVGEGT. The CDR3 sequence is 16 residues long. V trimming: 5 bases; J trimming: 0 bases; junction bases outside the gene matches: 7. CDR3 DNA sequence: TGTGCCAGCAGTACCCAGCGGGGGGAGTACCAAGAGACCCAGTACTTC. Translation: CASSTQRGEYQETQYF.

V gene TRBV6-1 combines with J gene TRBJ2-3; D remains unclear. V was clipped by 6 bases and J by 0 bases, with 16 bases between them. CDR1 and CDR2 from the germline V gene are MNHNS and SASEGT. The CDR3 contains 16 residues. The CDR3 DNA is TGTGCCAGCAGCCCTCCCGTGGCGATAAGCACAGATACGCAGTATTTT. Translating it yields CASSPPVAISTDTQYF.

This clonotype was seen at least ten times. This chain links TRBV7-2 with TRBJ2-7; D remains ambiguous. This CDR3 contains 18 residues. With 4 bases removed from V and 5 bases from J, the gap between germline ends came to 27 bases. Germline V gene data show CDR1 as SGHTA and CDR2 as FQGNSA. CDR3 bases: TGTGCCAGCAGCTCGCCCTCCATCCTGGGTGGGGTGACCGACGAGCAGTACTTC. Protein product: CASSSPSILGGVTDEQYF.

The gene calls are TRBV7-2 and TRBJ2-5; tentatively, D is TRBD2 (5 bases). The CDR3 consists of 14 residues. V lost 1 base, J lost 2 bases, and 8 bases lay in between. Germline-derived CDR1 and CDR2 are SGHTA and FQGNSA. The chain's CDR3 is CASSLGPGQETQYF. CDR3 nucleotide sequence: TGTGCCAGCAGCTTAGGCCCGGGACAAGAGACCCAGTACTTC.

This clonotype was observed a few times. CDR3 sequence (DNA): TGCAGTGCTAGGGACGACAGATCTCTCTCCTACGAGCAGTACTTC. As protein: CSARDDRSLSYEQYF. The chain combines TRBV20-1 with TRBJ2-7, with D tentatively TRBD1 (5 bases). CDR1 is DFQATT, CDR2 SNEGSKA, per germline (reference sequence). V was trimmed by 3 bases and J by 0 bases, leaving 15 bases between them. This CDR3 region has 15 residues.

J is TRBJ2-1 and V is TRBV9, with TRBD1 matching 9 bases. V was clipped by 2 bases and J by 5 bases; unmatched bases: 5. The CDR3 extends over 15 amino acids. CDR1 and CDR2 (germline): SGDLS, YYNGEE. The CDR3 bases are TGTGCCAGCAGCGTGAGGGACAGGGATAACAATGAGCAGTTCTTC. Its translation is CASSVRDRDNNEQFF.

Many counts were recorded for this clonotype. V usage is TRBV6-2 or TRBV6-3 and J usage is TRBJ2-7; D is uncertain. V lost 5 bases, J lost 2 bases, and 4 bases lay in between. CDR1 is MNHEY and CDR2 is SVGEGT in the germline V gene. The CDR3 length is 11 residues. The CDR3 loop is CASSRTYEQYF. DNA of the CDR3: TGTGCCAGCAGTCGAACCTACGAGCAGTACTTC.

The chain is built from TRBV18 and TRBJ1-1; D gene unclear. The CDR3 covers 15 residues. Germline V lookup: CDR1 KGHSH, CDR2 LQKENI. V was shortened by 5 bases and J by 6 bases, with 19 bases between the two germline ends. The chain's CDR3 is CASSDNTASIAEAFF. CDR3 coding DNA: TGTGCCAGCTCAGATAACACCGCAAGTATAGCTGAAGCTTTCTTT.